A selection of T cell receptor beta chains follows, all from one sample in a study of early T cells in non-severe SARS-CoV-2 infection. TCRdb called the 5' RACE reads again in MiXCR, with one record for every CDR3 protein. Among about 59,000 distinct CDR3 sequences listed, 10% to 13% were seen once. Input material: whole blood. These receptors were taken from an adult who was a healthcare worker with PCR-confirmed SARS-CoV-2 infection or an uninfected control (not recorded which). Both conserved end residues are part of each CDR3. D genes are given only for firm matches.

D gene | V gene | CDR3 protein
NA | TRBV6-6 | CASSYERTDTQYF
TRBD1 | TRBV6-6 | CASSNRGHPGWSPLHF
TRBD1 | TRBV29-1 | CSVKAGQGAYEQFF
TRBD2 | TRBV11-2 | CASSFSGGHRNEQFF
TRBD1 | TRBV5-1 | CASGTGDSNQPQHF
NA | TRBV6-6 | CASSYLNTGSNQPQHF
TRBD2 | TRBV5-4 | CASSSPSAGGLGDTQYF
TRBD2 | TRBV2 | CASSGSGAEYNEQFF
NA | TRBV6-2/TRBV6-3 | CASSYDGGDTQYF
TRBD2 | TRBV7-9 | CASSLGLAGVPAQYF
TRBD1 | TRBV9 | CASSVSGQLNEKLFF
TRBD1 | TRBV5-1 | CASSALPQGQETQYF
NA | TRBV7-9 | CASSPSRYTEAFF
TRBD1 | TRBV6-5 | CASTGRTGGVMTEAFF
NA | TRBV12-3/TRBV12-4 | CASSLGEPSEEQYF
TRBD1 | TRBV29-1 | CSVAGQGGYGYTF
TRBD1 | TRBV6-4 | CASSDVPQGMGGYTF
TRBD2 | TRBV7-2 | CASSGTGGTTGELFF
NA | TRBV4-3 | CASSQDPVGTHGGYTF
NA | TRBV12-3/TRBV12-4 | CASSSYRRTEAFF
TRBD2 | TRBV5-4 | CASSDKAGNQETQYF
TRBD2 | TRBV6-2/TRBV6-3 | CASSRPGLAGSNEQFF
NA | TRBV29-1 | CSVLSSGANVLTF
NA | TRBV19 | CASMRNYNEQFF
TRBD2 | TRBV6-1 | CASRRGNQETQYF
NA | TRBV29-1 | CSVADSGFNQPQHF
NA | TRBV29-1 | CSVGEAHGYTF
NA | TRBV29-1 | CSGGLADTQYF
NA | TRBV6-4 | CASSDHTSTGELFF
TRBD1 | TRBV7-3 | CASSIGYGQGKPGANVLTF
NA | TRBV25-1 | CASSAPTYPFTLHF
TRBD1 | TRBV6-5 | CASSLDRGGETQYF
TRBD1 | TRBV18 | CASSPLSTGAISGANVLTF
NA | TRBV21-1 | CASCGGGPDNEQFF
NA | TRBV11-2 | CASRDGARYEQYF
NA | TRBV6-5 | CATQAVWGSYNSPLHF
TRBD2 | TRBV27 | CASSRGVQETQYF
NA | TRBV20-1 | CSARAGRYEQYF
NA | TRBV5-4 | CASSGIGGNTIYF
TRBD2 | TRBV20-1 | CSAGPTSPRTDTQYF
NA | TRBV7-2 | CASSARPNTGELFF